This TCR beta chain is from a study of identical twins. Study-wide points: There were fewer insertions in abundant cord blood beta clonotypes, but memory repertoires showed no such pattern. Twin pairs' shared out-of-frame alpha sequences were enriched in low generation probability.

Unique molecular identifiers were in the cDNA, with template-switch universal primer binding. TCRdb used MiXCR to reprocess the 5' RACE reads, holding one entry per CDR3 protein. This table has 550,000 to 700,000 distinct CDR3 sequences, roughly 9.9% appearing once. This clonotype appeared a few times. Its matching antigen is unknown. The CDR3 extends over 16 amino acids. Germline lookup yields CDR1 SGDLS and CDR2 YYNGEE. The junction had 6 bases not matched to a gene; V was cut back by 0 bases and J by 2 bases. The same data also went into a second study, on yellow fever vaccine responses in identical twins.

The sequenced sample consisted of PBMCs. The rearrangement joins TRBV9 to TRBJ2-7; 9 bases fit TRBD2. The receptor's source is a woman between 18 and 30 years old in good health. Written as DNA, the CDR3 is TGTGCCAGCAGCGTAGATCGGCTAGCGGGAACCTACGAGCAGTACTTC. This sequence encodes CASSVDRLAGTYEQYF.